The 21 T cell receptor beta chains presented below share a single source sample, sequenced in a study of CD8 T cells in ankylosing spondylitis. TCRdb analysed the 5' RACE reads with MiXCR anew, one entry per CDR3 protein. Of roughly 450,000 distinct CDR3 sequences in the sample, about 24% were seen once. Their antigens are not known. Points from the study as a whole: A motif of several highly homologous TCR beta variants was seen as apparently characteristic of ankylosing spondylitis blood.

The sample was blood, either unsorted or a sorted T cell fraction (not recorded which). These receptors were taken from a male donor with ankylosing spondylitis.

The chain is built from TRBV27 and TRBJ2-1, with unresolved D. Germline lookup yields CDR1 MNHEY and CDR2 SMNVEV (reference sequence). CDR3 length: 13 residues. The ends were cut back, 8 bases at V and 5 bases at J, with 13 bases in the middle. The CDR3 DNA sequence: TGTGCCAGCCGTAACCGGGCTAACAATGAGCAGTTCTTC. Protein: CASRNRANNEQFF.

The rearrangement joins TRBV20-1 to TRBJ1-6; TRBD1 might be the D (5 bases). V lost 1 base and J 10 bases, leaving 11 bases between the germline ends. Germline V gene sequence: CDR1 DFQATT, CDR2 SNEGSKA (reference sequence). The CDR3 has 13 residues. CDR3 sequence: CSARGDRDSPLHF. The CDR3 nucleotides read TGCAGTGCTAGAGGGGACCGTGACTCACCCCTCCACTTT.

The chain carries TRBV3-1 and TRBJ1-2, with TRBD1 matching over 9 bases. The CDR3 is made up of 13 amino acids. V shed 3 bases and J 7 bases; nucleotides not matched to a gene: 3. Germline CDR1 reads LGHDT; CDR2 reads YNNKEL (reference sequence). The CDR3 loop is CASSQTGGVGYTF. The CDR3, as DNA: TGTGCCAGCAGCCAGACAGGGGGTGTTGGCTACACCTTC.

This clonotype has only a few counts. The V gene is TRBV28, the J gene TRBJ1-2; weak D call: TRBD1 (5 bases). The CDR3 spans 15 residues. V was clipped by 6 bases and J by 2 bases, with 16 bases between them. CDR1 is MDHEN and CDR2 is SYDVKM in the germline V gene. The CDR3: CASRPWGGKNYGYTF. CDR3 DNA sequence: TGTGCCAGCAGGCCGTGGGGGGGAAAGAACTATGGCTACACCTTC.

This clonotype turned up a few times. This chain links TRBV7-2 with TRBJ2-3; D is perhaps TRBD2 (5 bases). This CDR3 contains 15 residues. Germline CDR1 and CDR2: SGHTA and FQGNSA. Trimming cost V 2 bases and J 4 bases, with 13 bases left between them. The CDR3 region has the DNA TGTGCCAGCAGCTTATTCGGACTGGTCGCAGATACGCAGTATTTT. Translating gives CASSLFGLVADTQYF.

This clonotype was observed a handful of times. The V and J genes are TRBV20-1 and TRBJ2-7, with 8 bases lining up with TRBD1. This CDR3 contains 15 residues. Germline V gives CDR1 DFQATT, CDR2 SNEGSKA (reference sequence). The J segment lost 1 base and the V segment lost 1 base, leaving 6 bases of the junction unmatched. CDR3 amino acids: CSARVPQGASYEQYV. The DNA for the CDR3 is TGCAGTGCTAGAGTACCTCAGGGGGCATCCTACGAGCAGTACGTC.

This clonotype was observed a handful of times. The chain links TRBV6-1 to TRBJ1-4; 9 bases match TRBD1. With V trimmed by 11 bases and J by 7 bases, 14 bases remained unmatched. The CDR3 runs to 15 residues. Germline V gene sequence: CDR1 MNHNS, CDR2 SASEGT. The CDR3 DNA reads as TGTGCCGTGAAATTACAGGGGGCGTCCTTTGAAAAACTGTTTTTT. It is translated as CAVKLQGASFEKLFF.

The chain couples TRBV5-1 to TRBJ2-7; 9 positions agree with TRBD1. Germline CDR1 is SGHRS and CDR2 is YFSETQ. The V gene end was trimmed by 4 bases and the J gene end by 12 bases; junction bases not matched to a gene: 8. CDR3 length: 12 residues. The CDR3 here is CASSQDRGSGYF. CDR3 nucleotide sequence: TGCGCCAGCAGCCAGGACAGGGGTTCAGGGTACTTC.

V gene TRBV20-1 combines with J gene TRBJ1-1; D is possibly TRBD1 (5 bases). Trimming removed 3 bases from V and 7 bases from J, with 12 bases in between. The CDR3 loop spans 12 amino acids. Germline V CDR1 and CDR2: DFQATT, SNEGSKA (reference sequence). CDR3: CSARDDRDEAFF. DNA for the CDR3: TGCAGTGCTAGGGATGACAGAGATGAAGCTTTCTTT.

V and J are TRBV28 and TRBJ2-5, with D uncertain. The CDR3 consists of 12 residues. Deletions cut 3 bases from V and 7 bases from J, with 9 bases between. Germline assignment: CDR1 MDHEN and CDR2 SYDVKM. Here the CDR3 DNA reads TGTGCCAGCAGTTTGATTTCGGGGACCCAGTACTTC. This encodes CASSLISGTQYF.

This clonotype was counted only a few times. The rearrangement joins TRBV5-1 to TRBJ1-1; the D gene is possibly TRBD1 (5 bases). Trimming took 7 bases from V and 3 from J, leaving 13 bases between them. This CDR3 is 13 amino acids long. CDR1 is SGHRS and CDR2 is YFSETQ in the germline V gene. CDR3 DNA sequence: TGCGCCAGCCGGGGCAGTGGGGACACTGAAGCTTTCTTT. As protein: CASRGSGDTEAFF.

The rearrangement joins TRBV20-1 to TRBJ2-5; 7 positions match TRBD1. This CDR3 spans 13 amino acids. The germline V gene has CDR1 DFQATT and CDR2 SNEGSKA (reference sequence). V shed 0 bases and J 6 bases; nucleotides not matched to a gene: 4. CDR3 coding DNA: TGCAGTGCTAGAGATGAGGGGGCAAAGACCCAGTACTTC. Translation gives CSARDEGAKTQYF.

This clonotype was recorded a few times. The gene calls are TRBV29-1 and TRBJ2-7; D ambiguous. From germline, CDR1 is SQVTM and CDR2 ANQGSEA. V was pared by 6 bases and J by 0 bases, with 6 bases between. CDR3 length: 11 residues. CDR3 amino acids: CSVKSSYEQYF. As DNA, the CDR3 is TGCAGCGTGAAAAGCTCCTACGAGCAGTACTTC.

The genes are TRBV18 and TRBJ1-1, with D uncertain. The CDR3 is made up of 14 amino acids. V lost 4 bases and J lost 1, with 10 bases in between. Germline CDR1 KGHSH, CDR2 LQKENI. The CDR3 is CASSQALENTEAFF. CDR3 nucleotides: TGTGCCAGCTCACAAGCCCTCGAGAACACTGAAGCTTTCTTT. Combining the CDR3 with reference TRBV18 and TRBJ1-1 gives the whole variable domain NAGVMQNPRHLVRRRGQEARLRCSPMKGHSHVYWYRQLPEEGLKFMVYLQKENIIDESGMPKERFSAEFPKEGPSILRIQQVVRGDSAAYFCASSQALENTEAFFGQGTRLTVV.

The rearrangement uses TRBV5-1 and TRBJ2-1; perhaps D is TRBD1 or TRBD2 (5 bases each). The CDR3 runs to 16 residues. Germline assignment: CDR1 SGHRS and CDR2 YFSETQ. V was shortened by 4 bases and J by 1 base, with 15 bases between the two germline ends. The CDR3 region has the DNA TGCGCCAGCAGCCCCGGGACGGCCATTTCCTACAATGAGCAGTTCTTC. Translated, it gives CASSPGTAISYNEQFF.

The chain links TRBV30 to TRBJ2-4; TRBD2 agrees at 9 bases. CDR3 length: 13 amino acids. In germline, CDR1 is GTSNPN, CDR2 SVGIG (reference sequence). J lost 8 bases, V lost 5 bases, and 7 bases had no gene match. The CDR3 bases are TGTGCCTGGGACCTAGCGGGAATCGACATTCAGTACTTC. It codes for CAWDLAGIDIQYF.

The chain recombines TRBV7-9 with TRBJ2-1; the D is unclear. V lost 0 bases to trimming and J lost 8 bases, with 14 bases between them. Germline-derived CDR1 and CDR2 are SEHNR and FQNEAQ (reference sequence). The CDR3 runs to 15 residues. CDR3 residues: CASSLAVAGRYEQFF. As DNA, the CDR3 is TGTGCCAGCAGCTTAGCGGTTGCTGGTAGGTATGAGCAGTTCTTC.

The CDR3 spells CASSREDSSNQPQHF. CDR3 nucleotide sequence: TGTGCCAGCTCCCGTGAAGACAGTAGCAATCAGCCCCAGCATTTT. J is TRBJ1-5 and V is TRBV18; D might be TRBD1 (5 bases). This CDR3 region has 15 residues. Germline CDR1 reads KGHSH; CDR2 reads LQKENI. Trimming took 6 bases from V and 0 from J, leaving 12 bases between them.

This chain links TRBV10-3 with TRBJ1-1, with TRBD1 as a possible D gene (5 bases). CDR1 and CDR2 (germline): ENHRY, SYGVKD. This CDR3 is built from 15 residues. Between the trimmed V and J ends, which lost 7 bases and 1 base, there was a span of 16 bases. CDR3: CAINSGLRGNTEAFF. The CDR3 nucleotides are TGTGCCATCAACTCGGGATTAAGGGGGAACACTGAAGCTTTCTTT.

This clonotype was counted between two and nine times. The chain has TRBV12-3 or TRBV12-4 and TRBJ1-1; D might be TRBD1 (5 bases). Trimming took 1 base from V and 5 from J, leaving 17 bases between them. The CDR3 sequence is 16 residues long. The CDR3 coding sequence is TGTGCCAGCAGTTTAGGAGAGCCAGGGCGGGGGACTGAAGCTTTCTTT. It codes for CASSLGEPGRGTEAFF.

This clonotype has more than one count but fewer than ten. The chain employs TRBV6-2 or TRBV6-3 and TRBJ2-1, with 9 bases that match TRBD2. Losses at the gene ends were 2 bases for V and 6 bases for J; bases not matched to a gene: 2. The germline V gene encodes CDR1 MNHEY and CDR2 SVGEGT. The CDR3 has 14 residues. CDR3 amino acids: CASSYMREGNEQFF. DNA for the CDR3: TGTGCCAGCAGTTACATGCGGGAGGGCAATGAGCAGTTCTTC.